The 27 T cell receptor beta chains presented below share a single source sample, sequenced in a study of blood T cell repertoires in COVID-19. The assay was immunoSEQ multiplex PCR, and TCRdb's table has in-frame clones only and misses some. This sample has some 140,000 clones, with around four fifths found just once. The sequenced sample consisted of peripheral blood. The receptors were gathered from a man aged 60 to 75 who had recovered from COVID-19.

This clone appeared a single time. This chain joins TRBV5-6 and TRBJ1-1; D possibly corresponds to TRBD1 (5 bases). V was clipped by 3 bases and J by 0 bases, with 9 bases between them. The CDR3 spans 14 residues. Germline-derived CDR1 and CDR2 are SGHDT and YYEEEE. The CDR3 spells CASSSGLVNTEAFF. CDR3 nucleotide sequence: TGTGCCAGCAGCTCGGGACTGGTGAACACTGAAGCTTTCTTT.

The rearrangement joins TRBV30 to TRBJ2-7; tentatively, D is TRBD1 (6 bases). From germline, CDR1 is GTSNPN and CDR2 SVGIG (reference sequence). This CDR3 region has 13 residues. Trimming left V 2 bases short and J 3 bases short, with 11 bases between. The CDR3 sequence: CAWSSGHNYEQYF. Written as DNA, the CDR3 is TGTGCCTGGAGTTCGGGACATAACTACGAGCAGTACTTC.

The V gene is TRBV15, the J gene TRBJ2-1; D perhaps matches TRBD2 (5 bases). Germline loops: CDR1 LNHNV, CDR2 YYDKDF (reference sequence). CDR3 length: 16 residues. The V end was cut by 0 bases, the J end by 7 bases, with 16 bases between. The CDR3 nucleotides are TGTGCCACCAGCAGAGATCGGGGTTCCGGCCTAAATGAGCAGTTCTTC. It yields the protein CATSRDRGSGLNEQFF.

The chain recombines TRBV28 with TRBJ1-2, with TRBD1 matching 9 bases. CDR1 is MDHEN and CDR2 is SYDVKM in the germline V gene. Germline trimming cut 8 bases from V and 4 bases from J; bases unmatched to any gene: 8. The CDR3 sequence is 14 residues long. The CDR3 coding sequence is TGTGCCAGCCGCACAGGGGGCGCGGGCTATGGCTACACCTTC. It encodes CASRTGGAGYGYTF.

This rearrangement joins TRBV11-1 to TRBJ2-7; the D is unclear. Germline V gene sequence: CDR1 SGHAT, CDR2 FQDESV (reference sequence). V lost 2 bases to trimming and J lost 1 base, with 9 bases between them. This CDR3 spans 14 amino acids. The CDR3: CASSLLPESYEQYF. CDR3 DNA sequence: TGTGCCAGCAGCTTACTCCCTGAGTCCTACGAGCAGTACTTC. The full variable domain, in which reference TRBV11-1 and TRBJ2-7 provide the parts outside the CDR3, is EAEVAQSPRYKITEKSQAVAFWCDPISGHATLYWYRQILGQGPELLVQFQDESVVDDSQLPKDRFSAERLKGVDSTLKIQPAELGDSAMYLCASSLLPESYEQYFGPGTRLTVT.

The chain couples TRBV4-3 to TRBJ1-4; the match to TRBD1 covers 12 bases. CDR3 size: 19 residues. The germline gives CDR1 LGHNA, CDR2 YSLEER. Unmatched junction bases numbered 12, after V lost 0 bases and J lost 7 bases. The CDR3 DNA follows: TGCGCCAGCAGCCAAGATGTCCCGGGACAGGGGGCTAGCGGTGAAAAACTGTTTTTT. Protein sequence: CASSQDVPGQGASGEKLFF.

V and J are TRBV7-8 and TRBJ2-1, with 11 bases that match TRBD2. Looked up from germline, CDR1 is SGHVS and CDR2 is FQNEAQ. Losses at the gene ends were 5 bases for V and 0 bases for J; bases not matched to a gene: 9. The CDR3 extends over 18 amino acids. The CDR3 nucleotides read TGTGCCAGCAGCCCGGGACTAGCGGTGAGCGGCTCCTACAATGAGCAGTTCTTC. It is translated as CASSPGLAVSGSYNEQFF.

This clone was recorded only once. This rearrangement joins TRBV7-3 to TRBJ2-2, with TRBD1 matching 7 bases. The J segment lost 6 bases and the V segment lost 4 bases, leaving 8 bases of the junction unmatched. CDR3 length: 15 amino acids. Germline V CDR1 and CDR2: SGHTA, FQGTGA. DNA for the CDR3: TGTGCCAGCAGCTCTACAGGGGCTGAGGCCGGGGAGCTGTTTTTT. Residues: CASSSTGAEAGELFF.

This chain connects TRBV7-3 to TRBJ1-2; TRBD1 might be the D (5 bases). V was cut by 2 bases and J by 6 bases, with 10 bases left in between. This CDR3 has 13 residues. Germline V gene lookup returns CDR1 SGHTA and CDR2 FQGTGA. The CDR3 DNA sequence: TGTGCCAGCAGCTTAGGAGCCAGGGATGGCTACACCTTC. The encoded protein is CASSLGARDGYTF.

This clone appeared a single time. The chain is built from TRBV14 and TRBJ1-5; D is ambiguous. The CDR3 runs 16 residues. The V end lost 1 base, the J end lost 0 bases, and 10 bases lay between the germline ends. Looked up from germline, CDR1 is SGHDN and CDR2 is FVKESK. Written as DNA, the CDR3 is TGTGCCAGCAGCCAAGGGGCTCACCATAGCAATCAGCCCCAGCATTTT. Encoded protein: CASSQGAHHSNQPQHF.

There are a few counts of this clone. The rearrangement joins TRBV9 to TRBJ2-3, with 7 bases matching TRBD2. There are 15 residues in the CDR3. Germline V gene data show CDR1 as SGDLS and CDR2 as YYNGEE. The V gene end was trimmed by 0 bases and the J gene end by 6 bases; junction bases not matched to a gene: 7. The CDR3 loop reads CASSVAPGGYDTQYF. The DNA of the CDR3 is TGTGCCAGCAGCGTAGCGCCCGGGGGGTACGATACGCAGTATTTT.

The CDR3 DNA reads TGCGCCAGCAGCCCGGGACTAGCCTCCTACAATGAGCAGTTCTTC. This encodes CASSPGLASYNEQFF. This chain links TRBV4-3 with TRBJ2-1, with 9 bases fitting TRBD2. CDR3 length equals 15 residues. The ends lost 4 bases at V and 0 bases at J; junction bases unmatched: 1. Germline loops: CDR1 LGHNA, CDR2 YSLEER.

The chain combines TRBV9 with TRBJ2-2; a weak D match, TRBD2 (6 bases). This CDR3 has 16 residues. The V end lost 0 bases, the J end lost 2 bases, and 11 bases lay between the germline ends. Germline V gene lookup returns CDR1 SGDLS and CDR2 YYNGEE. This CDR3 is CASSVDGSGNTGELFF. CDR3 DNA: TGTGCCAGCAGCGTAGATGGTAGCGGCAACACCGGGGAGCTGTTTTTT.

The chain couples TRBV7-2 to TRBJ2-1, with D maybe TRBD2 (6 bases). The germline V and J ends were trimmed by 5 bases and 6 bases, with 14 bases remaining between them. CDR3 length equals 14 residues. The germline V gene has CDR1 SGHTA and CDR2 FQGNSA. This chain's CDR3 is CASSLVLRGNEQFF. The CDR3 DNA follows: TGTGCCAGCAGCCTCGTGTTGCGGGGCAATGAGCAGTTCTTC.

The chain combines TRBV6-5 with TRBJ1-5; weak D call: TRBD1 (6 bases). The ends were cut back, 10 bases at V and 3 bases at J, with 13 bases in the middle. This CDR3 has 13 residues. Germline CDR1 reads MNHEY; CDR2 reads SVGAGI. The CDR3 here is CATYRDINQPQHF. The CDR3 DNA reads TGTGCCACGTACCGGGACATCAATCAGCCCCAGCATTTT.

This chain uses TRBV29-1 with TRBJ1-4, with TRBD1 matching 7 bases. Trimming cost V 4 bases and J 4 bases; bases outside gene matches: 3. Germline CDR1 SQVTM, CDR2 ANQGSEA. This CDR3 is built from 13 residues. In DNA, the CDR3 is TGCAGCGTTGGTTGGGACAGTAATGAAAAACTGTTTTTT. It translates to CSVGWDSNEKLFF.

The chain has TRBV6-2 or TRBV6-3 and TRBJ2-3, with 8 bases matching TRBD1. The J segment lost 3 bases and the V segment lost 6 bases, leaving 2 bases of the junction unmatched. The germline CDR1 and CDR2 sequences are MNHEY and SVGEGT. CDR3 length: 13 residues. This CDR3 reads CASSRQGTDTQYF. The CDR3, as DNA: TGTGCCAGCAGCCGACAGGGGACAGATACGCAGTATTTT.

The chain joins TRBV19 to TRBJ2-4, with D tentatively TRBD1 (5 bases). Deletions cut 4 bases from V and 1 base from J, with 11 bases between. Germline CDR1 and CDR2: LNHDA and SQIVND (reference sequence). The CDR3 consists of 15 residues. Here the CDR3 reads CASSKTEWAKNIQYF. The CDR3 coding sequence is TGTGCCAGTAGTAAGACAGAGTGGGCCAAAAACATTCAGTACTTC.

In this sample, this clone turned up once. The CDR3 region has the DNA TGTGCCAGCAGCCCAAGGACTAGTCAGGGCGAGCAGTACTTC. This codes for CASSPRTSQGEQYF. The rearrangement joins TRBV9 to TRBJ2-7; 7 nucleotides match TRBD2. From germline, CDR1 is SGDLS and CDR2 YYNGEE. The CDR3 has 14 residues. V dropped 4 bases and J dropped 6; count of bases not matched to a gene: 10. Drawing the rest from reference TRBV9 and TRBJ2-7, the complete variable domain is DSGVTQTPKHLITATGQRVTLRCSPRSGDLSVYWYQQSLDQGLQFLIQYYNGEERAKGNILERFSAQQFPDLHSELNLSSLELGDSALYFCASSPRTSQGEQYFGPGTRLTVT.

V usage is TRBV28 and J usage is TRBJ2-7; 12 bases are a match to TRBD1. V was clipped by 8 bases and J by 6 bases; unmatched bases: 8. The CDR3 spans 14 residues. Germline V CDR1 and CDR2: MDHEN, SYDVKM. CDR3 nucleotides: TGTGCCAGCGGGGGGACAGGGGGCCTCCGCGAGCAGTACTTC. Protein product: CASGGTGGLREQYF.

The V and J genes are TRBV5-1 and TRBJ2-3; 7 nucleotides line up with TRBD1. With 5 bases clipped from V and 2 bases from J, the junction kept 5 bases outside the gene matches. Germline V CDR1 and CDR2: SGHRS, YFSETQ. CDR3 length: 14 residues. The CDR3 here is CASRYDRVTDTQYF. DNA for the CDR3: TGCGCCAGCAGATATGACAGGGTCACAGATACGCAGTATTTT.

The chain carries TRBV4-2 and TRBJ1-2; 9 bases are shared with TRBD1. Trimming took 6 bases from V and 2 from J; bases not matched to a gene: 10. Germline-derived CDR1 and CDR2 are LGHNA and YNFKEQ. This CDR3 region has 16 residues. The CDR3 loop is CASRHTGGVGNYGYTF. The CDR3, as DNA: TGTGCCAGCAGACACACAGGGGGCGTTGGAAACTATGGCTACACCTTC.

CDR3 residues: CASSRTVNTDTQYF. For the CDR3, the DNA is TGTGCCAGCAGTAGGACTGTAAACACAGATACGCAGTATTTT. The chain is built from TRBV6-6 and TRBJ2-3, with a weak D call TRBD2 (5 bases). With 5 bases removed from V and 2 bases from J, the gap between germline ends came to 11 bases. Germline V gene sequence: CDR1 MNHNY, CDR2 SVGAGI (reference sequence). The CDR3 totals 14 residues.

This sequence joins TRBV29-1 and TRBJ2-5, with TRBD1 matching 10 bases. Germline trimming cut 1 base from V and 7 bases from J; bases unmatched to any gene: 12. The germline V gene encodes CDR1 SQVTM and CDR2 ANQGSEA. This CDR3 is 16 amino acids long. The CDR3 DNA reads TGCAGCGTTGAAGGGGACAGGGGAATCCAAGAAGGGACCCAGTACTTC. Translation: CSVEGDRGIQEGTQYF.

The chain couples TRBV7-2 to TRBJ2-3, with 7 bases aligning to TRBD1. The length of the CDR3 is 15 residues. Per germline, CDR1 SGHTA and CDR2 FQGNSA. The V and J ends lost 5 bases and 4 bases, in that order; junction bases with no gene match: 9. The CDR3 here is CASSRDREASDTQYF. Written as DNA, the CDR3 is TGTGCCAGCAGCCGCGACAGGGAAGCCTCAGATACGCAGTATTTT.

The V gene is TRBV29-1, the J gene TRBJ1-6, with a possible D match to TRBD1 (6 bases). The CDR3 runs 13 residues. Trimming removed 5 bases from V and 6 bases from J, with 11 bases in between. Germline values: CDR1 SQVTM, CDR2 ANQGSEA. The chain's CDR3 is CSVSTGINSPLHF. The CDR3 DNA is TGCAGCGTTTCAACAGGGATTAATTCACCCCTCCACTTT.

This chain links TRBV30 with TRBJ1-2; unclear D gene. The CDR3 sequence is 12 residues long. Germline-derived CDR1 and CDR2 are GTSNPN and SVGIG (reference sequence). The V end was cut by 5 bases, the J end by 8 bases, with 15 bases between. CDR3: CAWYTGVFGYTF. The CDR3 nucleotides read TGTGCCTGGTATACCGGGGTCTTCGGCTACACCTTC.